This T cell receptor beta chain derives from a study of fetal regulatory T cell absence and autoimmunity. Only in-frame clones appear in the TCRdb table, and some are missing; sequencing was by immunoSEQ multiplex PCR. The profile shows some 44,000 clones, roughly 80% of them singletons. The CDR3 totals 12 residues. Germline V gives CDR1 MNHNS, CDR2 SASEGT. V was clipped by 6 bases and J by 6 bases, with 10 bases between them. The origin of this receptor is a newborn boy with IPEX syndrome. This chain connects TRBV6-1 to TRBJ2-3; D is ambiguous. The sample comprised cord blood. The CDR3: CASRALGDTQYF. CDR3 bases: TGTGCCAGCAGGGCCCTGGGGGATACGCAGTATTTT.